This TCR beta chain was documented in a study of blood T cell repertoires in COVID-19. At the level of the study: There were acute and convalescent COVID-19 samples, and they came from the United States, Italy and Spain. From T cells, B-cell-depleted T cells, or PBMCs came the material, which was cDNA or gDNA.

Method: immunoSEQ multiplex PCR; TCRdb's copy keeps in-frame clones and lacks some. The repertoire includes some 45,000 clones, less than 95% of them detected once, and 6.4% sits in the top ten. V was pared by 2 bases and J by 5 bases, with 3 bases between. Germline CDR1 MDHEN, CDR2 SYDVKM. The length of the CDR3 is 11 residues. V gene TRBV28 combines with J gene TRBJ1-2; D is undetermined. The sequencing sample was made of peripheral blood. The receptor's source is a man between 65 and 85 years old with active COVID-19. The CDR3, as DNA: TGTGCCAGCAGTTTAGAGTATGGCTACACCTTC. It translates to CASSLEYGYTF.